These 30 T cell receptor beta chains originate from one sample sequenced in a study of T cell changes during pregnancy in multiple sclerosis (dated 2019 in TCRdb). To prepare the library, the immunoSEQ multiplex PCR assay was applied. TCRdb took this table from immuneACCESS and kept in-frame rearrangements with V and J called. Such tables lack part of the clones; where checked against another copy, unresolved V genes explain under half of the gap, and the rest is unexplained. This sample gives about 30,000 clones in total; 90% of them show up just once. The leading ten clones occupy around 4.1% of the sample. Sequencing was performed on CD8+ T cells from peripheral blood mononuclear cells, taken in the second trimester of pregnancy. The receptors here all came from a female donor with multiple sclerosis, enrolled in a pregnancy study.

The chain has TRBV4-2 and TRBJ2-5, with a possible D match to TRBD1 (6 bases). The V and J ends lost 0 bases and 1 base respectively, with 15 bases between them. The CDR3 covers 17 residues. Per germline, CDR1 LGHNA and CDR2 YNFKEQ. Here the CDR3 DNA reads TGTGCCAGCAGCCAAGAGCCACAGGGCCCGCTCCAAGAGACCCAGTACTTC. Translating it yields CASSQEPQGPLQETQYF.

The V call is TRBV11-2, the J call TRBJ2-7; no definite D call. Germline V gives CDR1 SGHAT, CDR2 FQNNGV. This CDR3 region has 12 residues. Trimming removed 5 bases at V and 2 bases at J, with 7 bases between. The CDR3 sequence: CASSGQTYEQYF. The CDR3 DNA sequence: TGTGCCAGCAGCGGTCAGACCTACGAGCAGTACTTC.

The genes are TRBV27 and TRBJ2-3; the match to TRBD1 covers 7 bases. Germline V CDR1 and CDR2: MNHEY, SMNVEV (reference sequence). Unmatched junction bases numbered 5, after V lost 6 bases and J lost 8 bases. This CDR3 spans 12 amino acids. Written as DNA, the CDR3 is TGTGCCAGCAGCCCGACAGGGATTACGCAGTATTTT. This encodes CASSPTGITQYF.

The table lists this clone with a count of one. The rearrangement links TRBV27 to TRBJ2-7, with TRBD2 matching 8 bases. The germline CDR1 and CDR2 sequences are MNHEY and SMNVEV (reference sequence). The CDR3 sequence is 18 residues long. Germline trimming cut 2 bases from V and 5 bases from J; bases unmatched to any gene: 17. For the CDR3, the DNA is TGTGCCAGCAGTTTAGGGGTTTTCGCGGGAGGCGCCAGGGACGAGCAGTACTTC. Protein product: CASSLGVFAGGARDEQYF.

The chain employs TRBV13 and TRBJ2-2; the match to TRBD2 covers 13 bases. The germline V gene encodes CDR1 PRHDT and CDR2 FYEKMQ (reference sequence). The CDR3 covers 16 residues. V lost 6 bases and J lost 3; bases outside the gene matches: 4. The CDR3 sequence: CASRPGLAGYTGELFF. The CDR3 region has the DNA TGTGCCAGCAGACCGGGACTAGCGGGGTACACCGGGGAGCTGTTTTTT.

The chain joins TRBV6-1 to TRBJ1-5; 8 bases match TRBD1. This CDR3 contains 14 residues. CDR1 and CDR2 (germline): MNHNS, SASEGT. V lost 4 bases to trimming and J lost 9 bases; unmatched junction nucleotides: 8. DNA for the CDR3: TGTGCCAGCAGTGGCAGGGGGCGGGGGTGGCCCCAGCATTTT. Translating it yields CASSGRGRGWPQHF.

The rearrangement joins TRBV6-1 to TRBJ1-1; 8 bases agree with TRBD1. The ends lost 5 bases at V and 5 bases at J; junction bases unmatched: 7. The CDR3 covers 14 residues. Germline V gene sequence: CDR1 MNHNS, CDR2 SASEGT. As DNA, the CDR3 is TGTGCCAGCAGTTCCAAGACAGGGGAAACTGAAGCTTTCTTT. Protein sequence: CASSSKTGETEAFF.

The chain joins TRBV28 to TRBJ2-5; 7 nucleotides line up with TRBD1. After removal of 4 bases from V and 5 bases from J, the junction contained 10 bases not matched to a gene. The CDR3 totals 15 residues. In germline, CDR1 is MDHEN, CDR2 SYDVKM. The CDR3 loop reads CASSSTGEKDETQYF. CDR3 sequence (DNA): TGTGCCAGCAGTTCCACAGGGGAGAAGGATGAGACCCAGTACTTC.

The DNA for the CDR3 is TGCGCCAGCAGCCAAGGATTGTTGCGGGAGTTCCCCTACGAGCAGTACTTC. Encoded protein: CASSQGLLREFPYEQYF. The V and J genes are TRBV4-3 and TRBJ2-7; 7 nucleotides line up with TRBD2. The length of the CDR3 is 17 residues. The V segment lost 1 base and the J segment 2 bases; nucleotides outside the gene matches: 11. Germline loops: CDR1 LGHNA, CDR2 YSLEER.

This CDR3 reads CASTRGGWNTEAFF. The CDR3 DNA sequence: TGTGCCAGCACCCGAGGGGGATGGAACACTGAAGCTTTCTTT. The chain joins TRBV11-2 to TRBJ1-1, with D perhaps matching TRBD1 (6 bases). V lost 7 bases and J lost 1, with 13 bases in between. The CDR3 has 14 residues. Germline CDR1 is SGHAT and CDR2 is FQNNGV.

This chain connects TRBV4-1 to TRBJ2-2, with TRBD2 as a possible D gene (5 bases). Germline CDR1 and CDR2: MGHRA and YSYEKL. The V and J ends lost 4 bases and 1 base respectively, with 13 bases between them. This CDR3 has 16 amino acids. The CDR3 reads CASSPRVALNTGELFF. The CDR3 bases are TGCGCCAGCAGCCCCCGGGTAGCGTTGAACACCGGGGAGCTGTTTTTT.

The chain links TRBV5-6 to TRBJ2-1; 11 positions match TRBD2. This CDR3 is 15 amino acids long. V shed 2 bases and J 4 bases; nucleotides not matched to a gene: 2. Germline V gene sequence: CDR1 SGHDT, CDR2 YYEEEE. In DNA, the CDR3 is TGTGCCAGCAGCTTTGGGACTAGCGGTTACAATGAGCAGTTCTTC. This codes for CASSFGTSGYNEQFF.

The rearrangement uses TRBV28 and TRBJ2-7; 7 positions agree with TRBD1. Germline trimming cut 7 bases from V and 4 bases from J; bases unmatched to any gene: 13. The CDR3 runs 15 residues. The germline CDR1 and CDR2 sequences are MDHEN and SYDVKM. CDR3: CASTNLGTAAYEQYF. The CDR3 DNA reads as TGTGCCAGCACCAATCTCGGGACAGCGGCTTACGAGCAGTACTTC.

The rearrangement links TRBV11-2 to TRBJ2-7; 10 nucleotides line up with TRBD2. The CDR3 is 17 residues long. Germline V CDR1 and CDR2: SGHAT, FQNNGV. Losses at the gene ends were 0 bases for V and 2 bases for J; bases not matched to a gene: 7. CDR3: CASSLDGPSGSPYEQYF. The CDR3 DNA follows: TGTGCCAGCAGCTTAGATGGCCCTAGCGGGAGCCCCTACGAGCAGTACTTC. Variable domain in full (rest from reference TRBV11-2 and TRBJ2-7): EAGVAQSPRYKIIEKRQSVAFWCNPISGHATLYWYQQILGQGPKLLIQFQNNGVVDDSQLPKDRFSAERLKGVDSTLKIQPAKLEDSAVYLCASSLDGPSGSPYEQYFGPGTRLTVT.

The chain joins TRBV10-3 to TRBJ2-1, with 8 bases lining up with TRBD1. This CDR3 has 20 residues. With V trimmed by 1 base and J by 5 bases, 19 bases remained unmatched. The germline CDR1 and CDR2 sequences are ENHRY and SYGVKD. This CDR3 reads CAISEWGRGRGTSRDNEQFF. CDR3 in DNA: TGTGCCATCAGTGAGTGGGGCAGGGGGCGCGGTACTAGCCGTGACAATGAGCAGTTCTTC.

The chain carries TRBV5-1 and TRBJ2-3; a weak D match, TRBD2 (5 bases). V dropped 4 bases and J dropped 2 bases, with 20 bases sitting between them. The germline V gene encodes CDR1 SGHRS and CDR2 YFSETQ. The CDR3 contains 17 residues. CDR3 region: CASSRVRVGEITDTQYF. In DNA, the CDR3 is TGCGCCAGCAGCCGAGTCCGTGTCGGGGAGATCACAGATACGCAGTATTTT.

The rearrangement joins TRBV5-1 to TRBJ2-7; TRBD1 matches 8 bases. Germline lookup yields CDR1 SGHRS and CDR2 YFSETQ. CDR3 size: 15 residues. J was trimmed by 3 bases and V by 0 bases; bases with no gene match: 5. The CDR3 DNA reads TGCGCCAGCAGCTTGGGAGGGACAGGCAACTACGAGCAGTACTTC. Encoded protein: CASSLGGTGNYEQYF.

The rearrangement links TRBV29-1 to TRBJ1-2, with TRBD1 as a possible D gene (5 bases). The germline CDR1 and CDR2 sequences are SQVTM and ANQGSEA. V shed 3 bases and J shed 6 bases, with 11 bases lying between them. The CDR3 covers 12 residues. The CDR3 DNA sequence: TGCAGCGTTGAGTGGCAGGGCAATGGCTACACCTTC. This gives the protein CSVEWQGNGYTF.

The chain carries TRBV5-4 and TRBJ2-7, with D unclear. V was trimmed by 5 bases and J by 2 bases, leaving 8 bases between them. The CDR3 runs 12 residues. The germline CDR1 and CDR2 sequences are SGHNT and YYREEE (reference sequence). The CDR3 spells CASSPDAYEQYF. The CDR3 nucleotides are TGTGCCAGCAGTCCAGATGCCTACGAGCAGTACTTC.

The chain is built from TRBV6-6 and TRBJ2-7; 7 positions agree with TRBD2. V lost 6 bases to trimming and J lost 5 bases; unmatched junction nucleotides: 13. Germline-derived CDR1 and CDR2 are MNHNY and SVGAGI (reference sequence). There are 15 residues in the CDR3. The CDR3 spells CASSRGVMTSHEQYF. The CDR3 region has the DNA TGTGCCAGCAGCCGAGGGGTGATGACTAGCCACGAGCAGTACTTC.

The chain couples TRBV4-1 to TRBJ2-5; possible D gene TRBD2, 6 bases. V lost 4 bases and J 5 bases, leaving 17 bases between the germline ends. There are 15 residues in the CDR3. Germline V gene lookup returns CDR1 MGHRA and CDR2 YSYEKL. The CDR3 region is CASSRIRRDWETQYF. For the CDR3, the DNA is TGCGCCAGCAGCCGGATCCGACGGGACTGGGAGACCCAGTACTTC.

The V call is TRBV19, the J call TRBJ2-7; D ambiguous. Germline CDR1 is LNHDA and CDR2 is SQIVND (reference sequence). V lost 5 bases, J lost 6 bases, and 14 bases lay in between. The CDR3 has 13 amino acids. The CDR3 here is CASSPQTLLEQYF. The CDR3 DNA reads as TGTGCCAGTAGTCCTCAGACACTGCTCGAGCAGTACTTC.

The rearrangement uses TRBV13 and TRBJ2-7; 14 nucleotides agree with TRBD2. The CDR3 extends over 16 amino acids. J was trimmed by 5 bases and V by 4 bases; bases with no gene match: 7. Germline CDR1 PRHDT, CDR2 FYEKMQ (reference sequence). The CDR3 DNA reads TGTGCCAGCAGCTCAGGGACTAGCGGGAGCTTCCACGAGCAGTACTTC. Its translation: CASSSGTSGSFHEQYF.

V is TRBV19 and J is TRBJ1-1, with 9 bases fitting TRBD1. The V gene's germline CDR1 is LNHDA and CDR2 SQIVND (reference sequence). V was clipped by 5 bases and J by 0 bases; unmatched bases: 4. The CDR3 totals 15 residues. CDR3 bases: TGTGCCAGTAGTTCTTGGACAGGGGTGAACACTGAAGCTTTCTTT. Protein: CASSSWTGVNTEAFF.

This clone was counted once. This chain uses TRBV2 with TRBJ2-7; 7 bases map to TRBD1. The CDR3 spans 13 residues. With V trimmed by 5 bases and J by 5 bases, 6 bases remained unmatched. Per the germline V gene, CDR1 is SNHLY and CDR2 is FYNNEI. The DNA for the CDR3 is TGTGCCAGCAGTTTCGACAGGGACCACGAGCAGTACTTC. Translation: CASSFDRDHEQYF.

The chain is built from TRBV30 and TRBJ2-1, with 7 bases aligning to TRBD2. The CDR3 length is 15 residues. J was trimmed by 5 bases and V by 4 bases; bases with no gene match: 11. Looked up from germline, CDR1 is GTSNPN and CDR2 is SVGIG (reference sequence). CDR3: CAWTVGRTSDNEQFF. The CDR3 region has the DNA TGTGCCTGGACTGTAGGTAGGACTAGTGACAATGAGCAGTTCTTC.

This chain joins TRBV13 and TRBJ2-2; 10 nucleotides agree with TRBD2. The V segment lost 4 bases and the J segment 4 bases; nucleotides outside the gene matches: 6. There are 16 residues in the CDR3. Germline loops: CDR1 PRHDT, CDR2 FYEKMQ (reference sequence). The CDR3 is CASSSRLAGGTGELFF. The CDR3 DNA reads TGTGCCAGCAGCTCCCGCTTAGCGGGAGGCACCGGGGAGCTGTTTTTT.

CDR3 sequence reads: CASSSQGSSYNEQFF. The CDR3 DNA sequence: TGTGCCAGCAGCTCTCAGGGGAGCTCCTACAATGAGCAGTTCTTC. The chain combines TRBV5-6 with TRBJ2-1, with a weak D call TRBD1 (6 bases). The CDR3 is 15 residues long. With 3 bases removed from V and 0 bases from J, the gap between germline ends came to 10 bases. The germline V gene has CDR1 SGHDT and CDR2 YYEEEE. The entire variable domain, with the rest obtained from reference TRBV5-6 and TRBJ2-1, is as follows: DAGVTQSPTHLIKTRGQQVTLRCSPKSGHDTVSWYQQALGQGPQFIFQYYEEEERQRGNFPDRFSGHQFPNYSSELNVNALLLGDSALYLCASSSQGSSYNEQFFGPGTRLTVL.

In its sample, this clone is medium-sized. V and J are TRBV5-6 and TRBJ2-5, with 8 bases aligning to TRBD2. Trimming took 4 bases from V and 4 from J; bases not matched to a gene: 12. The CDR3 spans 16 residues. CDR1 is SGHDT, CDR2 YYEEEE, per germline. The CDR3 nucleotides are TGTGCCAGCAGCGCCTCAGCGGGAGCATTTCCAGAGACCCAGTACTTC. Its protein product is CASSASAGAFPETQYF.

This clone was picked up one time. The V call is TRBV6-5, the J call TRBJ1-5; the D gene is possibly TRBD1 (5 bases). The CDR3 extends over 14 amino acids. The germline V gene encodes CDR1 MNHEY and CDR2 SVGAGI. With 6 bases removed from V and 8 bases from J, the gap between germline ends came to 17 bases. This chain's CDR3 is CASRAGGEPEPQHF. CDR3 bases: TGTGCCAGCAGAGCGGGGGGGGAGCCTGAGCCCCAGCATTTT.